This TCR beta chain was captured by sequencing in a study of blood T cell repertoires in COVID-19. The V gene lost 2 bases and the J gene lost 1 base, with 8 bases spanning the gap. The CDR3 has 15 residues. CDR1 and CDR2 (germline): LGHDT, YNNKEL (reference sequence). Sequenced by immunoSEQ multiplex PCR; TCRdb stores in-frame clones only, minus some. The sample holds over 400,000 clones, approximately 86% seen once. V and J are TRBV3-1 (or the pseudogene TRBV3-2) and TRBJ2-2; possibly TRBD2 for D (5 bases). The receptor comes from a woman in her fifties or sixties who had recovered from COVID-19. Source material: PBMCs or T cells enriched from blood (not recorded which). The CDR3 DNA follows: TGTGCCAGCAGCCAATGGAGCGGGAACACCGGGGAGCTGTTTTTT. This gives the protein CASSQWSGNTGELFF.